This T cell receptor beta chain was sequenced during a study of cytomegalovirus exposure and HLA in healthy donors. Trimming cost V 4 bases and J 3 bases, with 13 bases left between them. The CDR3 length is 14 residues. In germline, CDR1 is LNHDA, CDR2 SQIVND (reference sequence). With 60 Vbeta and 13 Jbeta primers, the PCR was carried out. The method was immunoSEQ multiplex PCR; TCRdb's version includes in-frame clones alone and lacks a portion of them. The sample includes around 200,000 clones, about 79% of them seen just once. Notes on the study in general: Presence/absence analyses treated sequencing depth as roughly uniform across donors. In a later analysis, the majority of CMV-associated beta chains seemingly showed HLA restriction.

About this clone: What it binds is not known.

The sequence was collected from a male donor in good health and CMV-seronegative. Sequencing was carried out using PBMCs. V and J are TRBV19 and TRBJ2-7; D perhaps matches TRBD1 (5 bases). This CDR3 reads CASSNPGSGYEQYF. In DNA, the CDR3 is TGTGCCAGTAGTAATCCAGGGTCTGGCTACGAGCAGTACTTC.